These 10 T cell receptor beta chains originate from one sample sequenced in a study of radiotherapy plus CTLA-4 blockade in lung cancer. Only in-frame clones appear in the TCRdb table, and some are missing; sequencing was by immunoSEQ multiplex PCR. The sample carries tens of thousands of clones, around 87% recorded once. The sample here was peripheral blood, taken from a patient treated with radiotherapy plus ipilimumab. Receptors originate from a human donor with non-small cell lung cancer who had a partial response to radiotherapy plus ipilimumab.

This clone was detected once. The chain combines TRBV14 with TRBJ2-1; D gene unclear. CDR1 and CDR2 from the germline V gene are SGHDN and FVKESK. The CDR3 totals 12 residues. Between the trimmed V and J ends, which lost 0 bases and 9 bases, there was a span of 6 bases. CDR3 residues: CASSQDHGEQFF. Here the CDR3 DNA reads TGTGCCAGCAGCCAAGATCACGGTGAGCAGTTCTTC.

The CDR3 here is CASSTGGVTEAFF. CDR3 nucleotide sequence: TGTGCCAGTAGTACCGGAGGGGTCACTGAAGCTTTCTTT. This chain joins TRBV19 and TRBJ1-1; D may be TRBD1 (5 bases). The V and J ends lost 4 bases and 4 bases respectively, with 10 bases between them. CDR3 size: 13 residues. The germline V gene has CDR1 LNHDA and CDR2 SQIVND (reference sequence).

The chain has TRBV27 and TRBJ1-2, with a tentative D call TRBD1 (6 bases). CDR1 and CDR2 (germline): MNHEY, SMNVEV (reference sequence). The CDR3 runs to 15 residues. The germline V and J ends were trimmed by 2 bases and 4 bases, with 14 bases remaining between them. CDR3: CASSLKAGASYGYTF. CDR3 DNA: TGTGCCAGCAGTTTAAAAGCAGGGGCATCCTATGGCTACACCTTC.

The chain's CDR3 is CAWSEGGAAYEQYF. Written as DNA, the CDR3 is TGTGCCTGGAGTGAAGGAGGGGCGGCCTACGAGCAGTACTTC. This rearrangement joins TRBV30 to TRBJ2-7, with D tentatively TRBD2 (6 bases). Trimming stripped 1 base from V and 2 bases from J, with 12 bases between. Germline values: CDR1 GTSNPN, CDR2 SVGIG (reference sequence). This CDR3 region has 14 residues.

The chain recombines TRBV19 with TRBJ1-2, with a tentative D call TRBD1 (6 bases). The germline CDR1 and CDR2 sequences are LNHDA and SQIVND (reference sequence). V was pared by 6 bases and J by 2 bases, with 22 bases between. The length of the CDR3 is 17 residues. The CDR3 DNA sequence: TGTGCCAGTAGCGACGACAGGACACATAAAAACAACTATGGCTACACCTTC. This encodes CASSDDRTHKNNYGYTF.

This chain joins TRBV5-1 and TRBJ2-5, with a weak D call TRBD1 (6 bases). Germline V gene data show CDR1 as SGHRS and CDR2 as YFSETQ. The CDR3 has 14 amino acids. Trimming stripped 1 base from V and 1 base from J, with 8 bases between. CDR3 sequence (DNA): TGCGCCAGCAGCTTGACAGGGATCCAAGAGACCCAGTACTTC. This gives the protein CASSLTGIQETQYF.

The J gene is TRBJ2-2, the V gene TRBV27, with TRBD2 matching 7 bases. CDR3 length: 19 amino acids. Germline CDR1 is MNHEY and CDR2 is SMNVEV (reference sequence). V lost 5 bases and J lost 1; bases outside the gene matches: 16. CDR3 sequence: CASSQLTPRDYLNTGELFF. The CDR3, as DNA: TGTGCCAGCAGTCAATTGACGCCACGGGACTACTTGAACACCGGGGAGCTGTTTTTT.

This chain joins TRBV4-3 and TRBJ2-4; maybe TRBD1 (7 bases). The V end was cut by 2 bases, the J end by 8 bases, with 10 bases between. CDR1 and CDR2 (germline): LGHNA, YSLEER. The CDR3 covers 13 residues. CDR3 loop: CASSQRGTDIQYF. In DNA form, the CDR3 reads TGCGCCAGCAGCCAACGGGGGACAGACATTCAGTACTTC.

J is TRBJ2-3 and V is TRBV5-1; D might be TRBD1 (6 bases). Trimming removed 4 bases at V and 0 bases at J, with 15 bases between. CDR1 is SGHRS, CDR2 YFSETQ, per germline. The CDR3 is made up of 16 amino acids. CDR3 in amino acids: CASSQVWDTSTDTQYF. The CDR3, as DNA: TGCGCCAGCAGCCAAGTTTGGGACACCAGCACAGATACGCAGTATTTT.

The rearrangement joins TRBV30 to TRBJ1-4, with 8 positions matching TRBD1. The CDR3 is 15 amino acids. Unmatched junction bases numbered 3, after V lost 1 base and J lost 2 bases. The V gene's germline CDR1 is GTSNPN and CDR2 SVGIG (reference sequence). CDR3 sequence reads: CAWSGDRRTNEKLFF. The CDR3 nucleotides read TGTGCCTGGAGTGGGGACAGGAGGACTAATGAAAAACTGTTTTTT.